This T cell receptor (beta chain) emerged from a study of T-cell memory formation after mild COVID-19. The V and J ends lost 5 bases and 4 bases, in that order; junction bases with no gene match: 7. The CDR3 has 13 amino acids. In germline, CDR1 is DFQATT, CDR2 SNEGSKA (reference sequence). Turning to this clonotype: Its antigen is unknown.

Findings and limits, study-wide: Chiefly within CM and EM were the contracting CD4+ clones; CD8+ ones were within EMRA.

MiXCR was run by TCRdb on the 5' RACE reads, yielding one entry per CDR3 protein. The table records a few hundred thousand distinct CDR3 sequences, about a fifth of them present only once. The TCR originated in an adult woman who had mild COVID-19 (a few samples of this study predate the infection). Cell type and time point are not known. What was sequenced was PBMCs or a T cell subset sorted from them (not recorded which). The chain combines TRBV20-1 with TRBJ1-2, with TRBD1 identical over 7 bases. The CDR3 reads CSAEGGSSYGYTF. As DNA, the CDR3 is TGCAGTGCTGAAGGGGGCTCATCCTATGGCTACACCTTC.